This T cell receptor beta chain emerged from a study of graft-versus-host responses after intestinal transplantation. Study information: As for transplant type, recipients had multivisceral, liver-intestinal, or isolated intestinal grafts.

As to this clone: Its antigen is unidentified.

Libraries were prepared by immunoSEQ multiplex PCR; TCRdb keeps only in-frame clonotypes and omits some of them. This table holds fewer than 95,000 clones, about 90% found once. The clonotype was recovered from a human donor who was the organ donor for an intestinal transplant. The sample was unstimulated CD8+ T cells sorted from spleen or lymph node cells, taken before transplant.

DNA of the CDR3: TGCAGCGTTGAAGAGAGACCGGTAGGACAGGACACTAACTATGGCTACACCTTC. Encoded protein: CSVEERPVGQDTNYGYTF. V and J are TRBV29-1 and TRBJ1-2, with 7 bases aligning to TRBD1. J gave up 0 bases and V 0 bases, and 13 bases lay outside the gene matches. This CDR3 spans 18 amino acids. Germline CDR1 and CDR2: SQVTM and ANQGSEA.